Described below is a single TCR beta chain sequence and its context. The source of the sample is a study of blood T cell repertoires in COVID-19. Study overall: Samples of COVID-19 (acute and convalescent) were obtained from the United States, Italy and Spain. Nucleic acid was either cDNA or gDNA, and it came from T cells, B-cell-depleted T cells, or PBMCs.

With 3 bases clipped from V and 6 bases from J, the junction kept 11 bases outside the gene matches. Germline V lookup: CDR1 LGHNA, CDR2 YSLEER. The CDR3 length is 16 residues. Method: immunoSEQ multiplex PCR; TCRdb's copy keeps in-frame clones and lacks some. The table has some 220,000 clones, 87% seen once. This chain links TRBV4-3 with TRBJ1-3, with TRBD1 matching over 7 bases. This receptor was obtained from a young woman who had recovered from COVID-19. The sequencing sample was made of peripheral blood. In DNA form, the CDR3 reads TGCGCCAGCAGCCAGTCCGCCGGGACAGTCCCAAACACCATATATTTT. This gives the protein CASSQSAGTVPNTIYF.